This T cell receptor beta chain was sequenced in a study of control samples from healthy donors and cancer patients. Measured with immunoSEQ multiplex PCR; TCRdb has only the in-frame clones, and not every one. The table has 260,000 or so clones, approximately 80% seen once. Looked up from germline, CDR1 is MDHEN and CDR2 is SYDVKM. The J segment lost 5 bases and the V segment lost 2 bases, leaving 5 bases of the junction unmatched. The CDR3 loop spans 14 amino acids. Sequencing was done on a sample of PBMCs. This chain uses TRBV28 with TRBJ2-7, with 8 bases aligning to TRBD1. The TCR sequence derives from a woman aged 55-69 years with lung cancer. Here the CDR3 DNA reads TGTGCCAGCAGTTTAATGTACAGGGGGAACGAGCAGTACTTC. It specifies CASSLMYRGNEQYF.